This T cell receptor beta chain originates from a study of blood T cell repertoires in COVID-19. Study as a whole: COVID-19 samples, acute and convalescent, were from the United States, Italy and Spain. Sample material is recorded as cDNA or gDNA derived from T cells, B-cell-depleted T cells, or PBMCs.

Original analysis: Amplified reference gene primers provided the basis for estimating nucleated cell counts. Sequencing was performed with immunoSEQ multiplex PCR; in TCRdb, only in-frame clones are kept and a portion is missing. Clone size and the V and J calls come from that table; the DNA yielded D and trimming. The sample lists under 500,000 clones; around 89% were seen once. The V gene lost 10 bases and the J gene lost 0 bases, with 16 bases spanning the gap. The CDR3 contains 15 residues. Germline V gene lookup returns CDR1 LNHDA and CDR2 SQIVND (reference sequence). This clonotype was sampled from a woman aged 30 to 39 with acute or convalescent COVID-19. The sequenced sample was peripheral blood. The chain carries TRBV19 and TRBJ1-3; D might be TRBD1 (6 bases). The CDR3 coding sequence is TGTGCCACATCCCGGGACACAGCCTCTGGAAACACCATATATTTT. Protein product: CATSRDTASGNTIYF.